The T cell receptor beta chain described here comes from a study of multiple sclerosis patients with progressive multifocal leukoencephalopathy. Time point meaning: time of PML onset. T3 refers to blood collected at the onset of PML. Looked up from germline, CDR1 is SGHVS and CDR2 is FNYEAQ. With 0 bases removed from V and 7 bases from J, the gap between germline ends came to 9 bases. This CDR3 contains 14 residues. The data were produced by immunoSEQ multiplex PCR, yet TCRdb's version contains in-frame clones alone and is incomplete. Of fewer than 35,000 clones in the sample, about 88% were seen once.

The chain couples TRBV7-6 to TRBJ2-2, with D unresolved. Sequences were derived from PBMCs, sampled from a patient treated with natalizumab. The receptor's source is a human donor with progressive multifocal leukoencephalopathy. The CDR3 reads CASSLAWRGGELFF. CDR3 coding DNA: TGTGCCAGCAGCTTAGCGTGGCGCGGCGGGGAGCTGTTTTTT.